The TCR beta chain described here comes from a study of blood T cell repertoires in COVID-19. Sequencing was performed with immunoSEQ multiplex PCR; in TCRdb, only in-frame clones are kept and a portion is missing. Of 350,000 or so clones listed, over 75% are singletons. Trimming removed 4 bases from V and 11 bases from J, with 14 bases in between. The CDR3 is made up of 13 amino acids. The V gene's germline CDR1 is MNHEY and CDR2 SVGEGT. This clone was found once. Input material: peripheral blood. This receptor was taken from a young woman with COVID-19, enrolled during active disease. V is TRBV6-2 or TRBV6-3 and J is TRBJ1-4, with TRBD1 as a possible D gene (5 bases). CDR3 in amino acids: CASSSRGEEKLFF. CDR3 nucleotides: TGTGCCAGCAGTTCGCGAGGGGAGGAGAAACTGTTTTTT.